The 7 T cell receptor beta chains below come from one sample, sequenced in a study of shared clonotypes between healthy human individuals. Measured with immunoSEQ multiplex PCR; TCRdb has only the in-frame clones, and not every one. The sample consists of approximately 2.1 million clones, approximately 93% of them appearing once. The sequenced material came from naive CD4+ T cells from PBMCs. This sample's subset: CD45RA+ positively selected. The receptor source for this set is a man aged 18 to 30 in good health. Some clones in this sample may be carry-over from other donors' samples.

The chain couples TRBV6-1 to TRBJ1-1; possible D gene TRBD1, 5 bases. The CDR3 sequence is 14 residues long. CDR1 is MNHNS and CDR2 is SASEGT in the germline V gene. Trimming removed 0 bases from V and 10 bases from J, with 15 bases in between. The CDR3 spells CASSEAGGRTTAFF. Written as DNA, the CDR3 is TGTGCCAGCAGTGAAGCTGGGGGGAGGACGACAGCTTTCTTT.

DNA for the CDR3: TGTGCCAGCAGCAACGGGGGTTACAGGGGAAACACCATATATTTT. Its translation is CASSNGGYRGNTIYF. The V gene is TRBV6-5, the J gene TRBJ1-3, with D maybe TRBD1 (5 bases). This CDR3 is 15 amino acids long. The ends were cut back, 6 bases at V and 4 bases at J, with 16 bases in the middle. Germline V gene data show CDR1 as MNHEY and CDR2 as SVGAGI.

This rearrangement joins TRBV29-1 to TRBJ1-2; D remains unclear. The germline V gene encodes CDR1 SQVTM and CDR2 ANQGSEA. The CDR3 is 11 residues long. Trimming removed 4 bases at V and 5 bases at J, with 8 bases between. The CDR3 DNA follows: TGCAGCGTTGTGGGGTTATATGGCTACACCTTC. Its protein product is CSVVGLYGYTF. Full variable domain (remainder filled in from reference TRBV29-1 and TRBJ1-2): SAVISQKPSRDICQRGTSLTIQCQVDSQVTMMFWYRQQPGQSLTLIATANQGSEATYESGFVIDKFPISRPNLTFSTLTVSNMSPEDSSIYLCSVVGLYGYTFGSGTRLTVV.

The V call is TRBV20-1, the J call TRBJ1-5; no firm D call. The CDR3 loop spans 10 amino acids. Trimming left V 3 bases short and J 7 bases short, with 4 bases between. Germline V lookup: CDR1 DFQATT, CDR2 SNEGSKA (reference sequence). CDR3 protein: CSASRQPQHF. CDR3 nucleotide sequence: TGCAGTGCTAGTCGACAGCCCCAGCATTTT.

The CDR3 DNA is TGTGCCAGCAGTGTTCCCGGGACAGCCTCCTACAATGAGCAGTTCTTC. This encodes CASSVPGTASYNEQFF. This sequence joins TRBV6-1 and TRBJ2-1, with 7 bases that match TRBD1. Germline V lookup: CDR1 MNHNS, CDR2 SASEGT. The CDR3 is made up of 16 amino acids. V shed 4 bases and J 0 bases; nucleotides not matched to a gene: 6.

The rearrangement links TRBV5-1 to TRBJ2-2; 9 bases agree with TRBD1. There are 16 residues in the CDR3. J was trimmed by 5 bases and V by 2 bases; bases with no gene match: 7. Looked up from germline, CDR1 is SGHRS and CDR2 is YFSETQ. The CDR3 region is CASSLRGQGLTGELFF. CDR3 coding DNA: TGCGCCAGCAGCTTAAGGGGACAGGGACTTACCGGGGAGCTGTTTTTT.

V is TRBV19 and J is TRBJ1-2; 7 positions match TRBD1. CDR3 length equals 15 residues. Germline lookup yields CDR1 LNHDA and CDR2 SQIVND (reference sequence). Losses at the gene ends were 5 bases for V and 4 bases for J; bases not matched to a gene: 10. This CDR3 is CASSPRDSNVYGYTF. The CDR3 DNA reads TGTGCCAGTAGTCCCCGGGACAGTAATGTCTATGGCTACACCTTC.